This TCR beta chain was sequenced in a study of cytomegalovirus exposure and HLA in healthy donors. Study-level findings and limits: The study dropped some indistinguishable V segments, TRBV6-2 and TRBV6-3 among them. It was reported in a later analysis that an Asian-associated ancestry cluster showed fewer N-insertions than the approximately 670-donor mean. Most TCR sequences were uncommon, yet certain public TCRs appeared in many donors.

Worth noting for this clone: The antigen is not known.

The PCR employed 60 Vbeta primers together with 13 Jbeta primers. Sequencing used immunoSEQ multiplex PCR; TCRdb keeps in-frame clones, though not all of them. The profile shows about 100,000 clones, around 77% of them singletons. V shed 4 bases, J shed 8 bases, and the junction held 14 bases outside the gene matches. CDR3 length: 15 amino acids. Germline loops: CDR1 SGHNT, CDR2 YYREEE (reference sequence). This chain uses TRBV5-4 with TRBJ1-2; 7 bases match TRBD1. The sequence came from a male donor in good health and CMV-seronegative. Sequencing used PBMCs. CDR3 in amino acids: CASSAEPGQFFGYTF. CDR3 DNA sequence: TGTGCCAGCAGCGCAGAACCGGGACAGTTCTTCGGCTACACCTTC.